These T cell receptor beta chains were read from a single sample in a study of cytomegalovirus exposure and HLA in healthy donors. Produced via immunoSEQ multiplex PCR; TCRdb's table is partial and in-frame only. Of roughly 180,000 clones listed, about 78% are singletons. Sequencing was done on a sample of PBMCs. The receptors derive from a woman between 50 and 59 years old in good health and CMV-seropositive. CDR3s include the opening cysteine and the closing phenylalanine or tryptophan.

>TRBJ2-5|TRBV25-1
CASSEYSGQGPVLETQYF
>TRBJ1-5|TRBV4-1
CASSHYLQGVESNQPQHF
>TRBJ1-1|TRBV5-1
CASSWNWGRDTEAFF
>TRBJ2-3|TRBV2
CASSEGGVTDTQYF
>TRBJ1-2|TRBV30
CAWSQPAQGNYGYTF
>TRBJ1-2|TRBV27
CASAEGGNYGYTF
>TRBJ1-1|TRBV2
CASTSRVGNTEAFF
>TRBJ2-2|TRBV6-4
CASSRESNTGELFF
>TRBJ1-2|TRBV19
CASSMETGYGYTF
>TRBJ2-1|TRBV30
CAWSEGLAGEQFF
>TRBJ2-7|TRBV7-3
CASSLTGQGFYEQYF
>TRBJ2-7|TRBV19
CATRSGTSSYEQYF
>TRBJ2-7|TRBV5-5
CASSLADEQYF
>TRBJ2-5|TRBV6-6
CASRASGGTQETQYF
>TRBJ2-5|TRBV5-6
CASSYIPTGQLWMETQYF
>TRBJ2-7|TRBV2
CASSYWDSSYEQYF
>TRBJ1-5|TRBV9
CASSVGADVSNQPQHF
>TRBJ1-3|TRBV18
CASSTSRGGNTIYF
>TRBJ1-2|TRBV19
CASSPGQFYGYTF
>TRBJ2-2|TRBV4-1
CAGGEGTGELFF
>TRBJ1-6|TRBV5-1
CASSWTASSYNSPLHF
>TRBJ2-7|TRBV29-1
CSVEEASGGSSYEQYF
>TRBJ1-2|TRBV6-1
CASIRTGGYTF
>TRBJ1-4|TRBV9
CASSSPEGREVVRNEKLFF
>TRBJ1-5|TRBV6-1
CASIRDSDNQPQHF
>TRBJ2-7|TRBV4-2
CASSQRASGAYEQYF
>TRBJ1-3|TRBV19
CASSKRGPGNTIYF
>TRBJ1-2|TRBV6-5
CASSYRGRNGYTF
>TRBJ1-1|TRBV5-1
CASSSREYTEAFF
>TRBJ1-5|TRBV19
CASCGTGGSGQPQHF
>TRBJ2-7|TRBV11-2
CASSLGTSGASYEQYF
>TRBJ2-3|TRBV7-2
CASSVDIQVAFRRDTQYF
>TRBJ1-2|TRBV9
CASSVGGTVNTQDGYTF
>TRBJ2-5|TRBV7-6
CASSLTGTGGGKETQYF
>TRBJ1-1|TRBV5-1
CASSLATGDNTEAFF
>TRBJ1-6|TRBV6-6
CASSRGQGVNSPLHF
>TRBJ1-5|TRBV6-5
CASSYSLPIGRPQHF
>TRBJ2-1|TRBV11-2
CASSFLRNEQFF
>TRBJ1-3|TRBV4-2
CASSQPTGNTIYF
>TRBJ2-5|TRBV9
CASSVGGSGGETQYF
>TRBJ2-3|TRBV11-1
CASSHRGLAGFTDTQYF
>TRBJ1-1|TRBV19
CASSLRDRGTEAFF
>TRBJ2-7|TRBV5-1
CASTGPGQDYEQYF
>TRBJ1-5|TRBV7-9
CASSPNEFQPQHF
>TRBJ2-6|TRBV5-1
CASSLTGTGFSGANVLTF
>TRBJ1-6|TRBV6-1
CASSEHPARTVHSPLHF
>TRBJ2-3|TRBV12-5
CAAGDKQSTDTQYF
>TRBJ1-3|TRBV30
CAYLAGSGNTIYF
>TRBJ2-3|TRBV7-6
CASSLVGTGATQYF
>TRBJ2-6|TRBV9
CASSPGLAGMGSGANVLTF
>TRBJ2-1|TRBV4-1
CASSNAGGAYNEQFF
>TRBJ2-5|TRBV30
CAWDPGTQETQYF
>TRBJ2-7|TRBV4-2
CASSQGLAAYYEQYF